The TCR beta chain under discussion was sequenced for a study of cytotoxic CD8 clonotypes in ibrutinib-treated CLL. Data came from immunoSEQ multiplex PCR; TCRdb stores just in-frame clones and leaves some out. This sample has around 92,000 clones, with approximately 80% found just once. Turning to this clone: The antigen remains undetermined.

The study, taken as a whole, reports: Contraction or stability on treatment characterized the public clonotypes, which were uncommon.

There are 12 residues in the CDR3. V was clipped by 6 bases and J by 8 bases, with 10 bases between them. CDR1 and CDR2 from the germline V gene are MNHNY and SVGAGI (reference sequence). The origin of this receptor is a human donor with chronic lymphocytic leukemia. Sequences were derived from PBMCs, sampled after 24 months of ibrutinib treatment. This chain links TRBV6-6 with TRBJ1-4, with no clear D. CDR3 coding DNA: TGTGCCAGCAGGAGCCCAAGGGAAAAACTGTTTTTT. Amino acid sequence: CASRSPREKLFF.